A selection of T cell receptor beta chains follows, all from one sample in a study of cytomegalovirus exposure and HLA in healthy donors. The protocol was immunoSEQ multiplex PCR, while the TCRdb copy is restricted to in-frame clones and leaves out a portion. The top ten clones hold 0.78% of a sample with some 90,000 clones, around 96% of them seen once. The sample taken for sequencing was PBMCs. The receptors were gathered from a young man in good health and CMV-seronegative. CDR3s include the opening cysteine and the closing phenylalanine or tryptophan. Fields, in order: V gene, J gene, clone size, D gene, CDR3 DNA, CDR3 protein. D genes are given only for firm matches. The size entry is marked missing in some rows and otherwise reads once, few, many or a size class.

>TRBV30|TRBJ2-1|.|TRBD1
TGTGCCTGGAGCTGGGACAGGGACTACAATGAGCAGTTCTTC
CAWSWDRDYNEQFF
>TRBV6-6|TRBJ2-5|.|.
TGTGCCAGCAGTTACTTCGGAGAGACCCAGTACTTC
CASSYFGETQYF
>TRBV27|TRBJ1-1|.|.
TGTGCCAGCAGCCGGGGGGGCGGATGGACTGAAGCTTTCTTT
CASSRGGGWTEAFF
>TRBV27|TRBJ2-5|.|.
TGTGCCAGCAGTTCTACCTTCCAAGAGACCCAGTACTTC
CASSSTFQETQYF
>TRBV9|TRBJ1-2|.|.
TGTGCCAGCAGCGTAGACCGGACTCACTATGGCTACACCTTC
CASSVDRTHYGYTF
>TRBV5-4|TRBJ1-1|.|TRBD1
TGTGCCAGCAGCTTCCTTTCGACAGGGCAGGGTGAAGCTTTCTTT
CASSFLSTGQGEAFF
>TRBV5-1|TRBJ1-1|once|TRBD1
TGCGCCAGCGGGACAGGGGTTCTGAACACTGAAGCTTTCTTT
CASGTGVLNTEAFF
>TRBV5-6|TRBJ1-1|.|TRBD1
TGTGCCAGCAGTCACAGGGGCCGTACCACTGAAGCTTTCTTT
CASSHRGRTTEAFF
>TRBV7-2|TRBJ1-1|once|.
TGTGCCAGCAGCTTATCCCCCGGACATCCGAACACTGAAGCTTTCTTT
CASSLSPGHPNTEAFF
>TRBV11-2|TRBJ1-2|few|.
TGTGCCAGCAGCTTACTCCCCCCGGGTTTGGCTGATGGCTACACCTTC
CASSLLPPGLADGYTF
>TRBV4-3|TRBJ2-2|.|TRBD2
TGCGCCAGCAGCCAAGAATGGGGACTAGAAACCGGGGAGCTGTTTTTT
CASSQEWGLETGELFF
>TRBV2|TRBJ2-3|.|.
TGTGCCAGCAGGGAGGGCTTCTACGGCACAGATACGCAGTATTTT
CASREGFYGTDTQYF
>TRBV30|TRBJ2-1|.|TRBD2
TGTGCCTGGAGCCGGTCCCCGGGGACTAGCGGTAGTAATGAGCAGTTCTTC
CAWSRSPGTSGSNEQFF
>TRBV5-1|TRBJ2-6|.|TRBD1
TGCGCCAGCAGCTGGACAGGGGGCGGTGGGGCCAACGTCCTGACTTTC
CASSWTGGGGANVLTF
>TRBV28|TRBJ2-2|.|.
TGTGCCAGCAGCTTCAGCGCGAACACCGGGGAGCTGTTTTTT
CASSFSANTGELFF
>TRBV9|TRBJ2-1|.|TRBD2
TGTGCCAGCAGCGTAGACCCACGGGGACTAGCGGGCAATGAGCAGTTCTTC
CASSVDPRGLAGNEQFF
>TRBV9|TRBJ2-5|.|TRBD1
TGTGCCAGCAGCGTAGGAGACAGGGTGAGCCAAGAGACCCAGTACTTC
CASSVGDRVSQETQYF
>TRBV4-3|TRBJ2-3|.|TRBD2
TGCGCCAGCAGCCAAGTAAAAGGAGGCGGGAGGACGGTGAGTGGAGATACGCAGTATTTT
CASSQVKGGGRTVSGDTQYF
>TRBV19|TRBJ1-2|.|.
TGTGCCAGTAGTCCATCCGGGGGGTGGGGCGCCTATGGCTACACCTTC
CASSPSGGWGAYGYTF
>TRBV5-1|TRBJ2-7|.|TRBD1
TGCGCCAGCACCCTGGGGGGGACAGGGAGCTACGAGCAGTACTTC
CASTLGGTGSYEQYF
>TRBV4-2|TRBJ2-1|.|TRBD1
TGTGCCAGCAGCCAACCCGGGACAGGCCCCTGGCAGTTCTTC
CASSQPGTGPWQFF
>TRBV10-3|TRBJ2-7|.|TRBD2
TGTGCCATCAGTGGACGAGGCCTAGCGGAAAGGAGCTCCTACGAGCAGTACTTC
CAISGRGLAERSSYEQYF
>TRBV29-1|TRBJ2-3|.|.
TGCAGCGCCCTGGGCGTCGGCACAGATACGCAGTATTTT
CSALGVGTDTQYF
>TRBV11-2|TRBJ2-3|.|TRBD2
TGTGCCATCTCGGGGGAGCGGGAGGTCACAGATACGCAGTATTTT
CAISGEREVTDTQYF
>TRBV9|TRBJ1-1|once|TRBD1
TGTGCCAGCAGCGTAGGGTTGACAGGGCGGAAAGACACTGAAGCTTTCTTT
CASSVGLTGRKDTEAFF
>TRBV9|TRBJ2-2|.|.
TGTGCCAGCACCCCGGGGGACACCGGGGAGCTGTTTTTT
CASTPGDTGELFF
>TRBV29-1|TRBJ2-1|.|.
TGCAGCGTTGAATCCGCGGTGGGGCCCTACAATGAGCAGTTCTTC
CSVESAVGPYNEQFF
>TRBV16|TRBJ1-2|once|TRBD1
TGTGCCAGCACTCGGACCCCCGGGACAGCCTATGGCTACACCTTC
CASTRTPGTAYGYTF
>TRBV5-1|TRBJ2-7|.|.
TGCGCCAGCAGCTTGCAATGGACTTCTTACGAGCAGTACTTC
CASSLQWTSYEQYF
>TRBV7-9|TRBJ2-3|.|TRBD2
TGTGCCAGCAGCCCCGGGACTAGCACTTACACAGATACGCAGTATTTT
CASSPGTSTYTDTQYF
>TRBV9|TRBJ2-1|.|TRBD2
TGTGCCAGCAGCCCCAGCGGGAGCGGTCTGGACAATGAGCAGTTCTTC
CASSPSGSGLDNEQFF
>TRBV19|TRBJ1-2|.|TRBD1
TGTGCCAGTAGTATCCCGAGGGACAGGGTCGGCTATGGCTACACCTTC
CASSIPRDRVGYGYTF
>TRBV7-2|TRBJ2-1|.|TRBD2
TGTGCCAGCAGCTCATCTGGGCTAGCGGCAAACAATGAGCAGTTCTTC
CASSSSGLAANNEQFF
>TRBV28|TRBJ2-3|.|TRBD2
TGTGCCAGCAGTTTACCTAGCGGGAACCCCACAGATACGCAGTATTTT
CASSLPSGNPTDTQYF
>TRBV5-1|TRBJ1-4|.|TRBD1
TGCGCCAGCAGCTTGGATCCAGGGGGCGTAACTAATGAAAAACTGTTTTTT
CASSLDPGGVTNEKLFF
>TRBV27|TRBJ1-2|once|TRBD1
TGTGCCAGCAGTTTATATCCCGGGACAGGACTGAGTAACTATGGCTACACCTTC
CASSLYPGTGLSNYGYTF
>TRBV7-2|TRBJ1-5|.|TRBD1
TGTGCCAGCAGCTTAAAAGGGGGCATTCAGCCCCAGCATTTT
CASSLKGGIQPQHF
>TRBV25-1|TRBJ1-2|.|TRBD1
TGTGCCAGCAGTGAGGGGGTCCGGACAGGGGACTATGGCTACACCTTC
CASSEGVRTGDYGYTF
>TRBV6-5|TRBJ1-3|.|.
TGTGCCAGCAGCGGACAAGCGCGGGGAAACACCATATATTTT
CASSGQARGNTIYF
>TRBV4-1|TRBJ2-3|.|.
TGCGCCAGCAGCCAAGAGGTCGGGGACACAGATACGCAGTATTTT
CASSQEVGDTDTQYF
>TRBV4-1|TRBJ1-5|once|.
TGCGCCAGCAGCCACGATGGGGGAGGTGATCAGCCCCAGCATTTT
CASSHDGGGDQPQHF
>TRBV15|TRBJ1-4|.|.
TGTGCCACCAGCAGCTCTTATGGAGAGTTAGGAAAACTGTTTTTT
CATSSSYGELGKLFF